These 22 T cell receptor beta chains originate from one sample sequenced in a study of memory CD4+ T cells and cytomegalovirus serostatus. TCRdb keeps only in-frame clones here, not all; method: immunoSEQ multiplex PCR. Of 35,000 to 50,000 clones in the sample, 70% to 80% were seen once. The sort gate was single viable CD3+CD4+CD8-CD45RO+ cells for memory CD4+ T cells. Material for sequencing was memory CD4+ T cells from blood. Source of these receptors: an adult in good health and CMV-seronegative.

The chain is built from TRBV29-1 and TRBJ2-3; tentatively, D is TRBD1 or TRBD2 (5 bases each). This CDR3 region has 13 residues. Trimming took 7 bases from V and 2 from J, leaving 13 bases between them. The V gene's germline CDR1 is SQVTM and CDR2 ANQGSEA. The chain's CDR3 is CSGRGRNTDTQYF. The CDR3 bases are TGCAGCGGACGGGGACGGAACACAGATACGCAGTATTTT.

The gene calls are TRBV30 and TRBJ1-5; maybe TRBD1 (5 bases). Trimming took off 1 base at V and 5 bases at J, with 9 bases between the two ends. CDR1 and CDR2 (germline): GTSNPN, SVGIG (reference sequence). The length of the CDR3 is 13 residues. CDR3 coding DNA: TGTGCCTGGAGTGCGGGGGGGGATCAGCCCCAGCATTTT. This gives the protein CAWSAGGDQPQHF.

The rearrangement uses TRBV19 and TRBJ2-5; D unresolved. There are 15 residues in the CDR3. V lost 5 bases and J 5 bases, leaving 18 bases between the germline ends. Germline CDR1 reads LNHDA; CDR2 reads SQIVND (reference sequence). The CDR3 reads CASSPYSNALETQYF. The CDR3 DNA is TGTGCCAGTAGTCCATACTCTAACGCGCTGGAGACCCAGTACTTC.

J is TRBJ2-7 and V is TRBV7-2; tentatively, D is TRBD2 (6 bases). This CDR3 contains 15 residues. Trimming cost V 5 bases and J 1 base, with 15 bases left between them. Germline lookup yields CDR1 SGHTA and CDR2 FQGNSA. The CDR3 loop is CASSPSAGRSYEQYF. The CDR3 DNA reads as TGTGCCAGCAGCCCTTCAGCGGGCCGTTCCTACGAGCAGTACTTC.

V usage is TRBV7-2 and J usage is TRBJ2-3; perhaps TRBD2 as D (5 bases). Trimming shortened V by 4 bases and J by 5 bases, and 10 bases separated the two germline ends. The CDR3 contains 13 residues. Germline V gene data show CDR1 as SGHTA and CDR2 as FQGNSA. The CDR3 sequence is CASSSDYGDTQYF. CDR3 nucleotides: TGTGCCAGCAGCTCCGACTACGGAGATACGCAGTATTTT.

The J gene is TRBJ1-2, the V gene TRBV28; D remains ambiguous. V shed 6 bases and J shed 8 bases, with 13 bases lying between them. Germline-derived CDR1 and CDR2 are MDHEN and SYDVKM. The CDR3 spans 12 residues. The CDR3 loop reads CASSFSETGYTF. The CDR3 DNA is TGTGCCAGCAGCTTTTCCGAAACCGGCTACACCTTC.

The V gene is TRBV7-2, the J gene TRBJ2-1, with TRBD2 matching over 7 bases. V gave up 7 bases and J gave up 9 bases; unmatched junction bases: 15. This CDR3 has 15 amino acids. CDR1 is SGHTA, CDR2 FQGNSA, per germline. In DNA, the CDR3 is TGTGCCAGCATCATAACTAGCGACCATAACGGTGAGCAGTTCTTC. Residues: CASIITSDHNGEQFF.

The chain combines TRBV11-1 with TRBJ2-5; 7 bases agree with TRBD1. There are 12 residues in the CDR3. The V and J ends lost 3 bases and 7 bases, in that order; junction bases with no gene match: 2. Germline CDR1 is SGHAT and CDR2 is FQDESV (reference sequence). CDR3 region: CASSFDRVTQYF. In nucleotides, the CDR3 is TGTGCCAGCAGCTTTGACAGGGTGACCCAGTACTTC.

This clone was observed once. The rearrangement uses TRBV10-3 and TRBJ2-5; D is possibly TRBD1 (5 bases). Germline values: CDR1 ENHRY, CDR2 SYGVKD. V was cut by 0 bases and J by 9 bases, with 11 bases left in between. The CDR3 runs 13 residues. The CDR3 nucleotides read TGTGCCATCAGTGAGTCGACTCAGGGCGCCCAGTACTTC. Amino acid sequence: CAISESTQGAQYF.

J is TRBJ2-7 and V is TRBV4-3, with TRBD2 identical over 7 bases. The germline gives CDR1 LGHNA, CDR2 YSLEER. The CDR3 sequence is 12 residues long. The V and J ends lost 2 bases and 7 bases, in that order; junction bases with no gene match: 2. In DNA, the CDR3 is TGCGCCAGCAGCCAAAACGGGAGGGAGCAGTACTTC. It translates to CASSQNGREQYF.

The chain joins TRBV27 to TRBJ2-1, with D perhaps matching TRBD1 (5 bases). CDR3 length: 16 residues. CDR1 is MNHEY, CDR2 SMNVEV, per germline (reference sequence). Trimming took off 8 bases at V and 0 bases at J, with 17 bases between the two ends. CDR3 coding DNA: TGTGCCAGCGGGCGAAACAGGCACCTCTCCTACAATGAGCAGTTCTTC. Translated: CASGRNRHLSYNEQFF.

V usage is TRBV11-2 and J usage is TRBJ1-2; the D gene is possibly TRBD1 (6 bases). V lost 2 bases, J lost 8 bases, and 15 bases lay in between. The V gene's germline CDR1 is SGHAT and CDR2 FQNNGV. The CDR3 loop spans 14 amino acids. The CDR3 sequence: CASSLPDRPRGYTF. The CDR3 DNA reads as TGTGCCAGCAGCTTACCCGACAGGCCTCGGGGCTACACCTTC.

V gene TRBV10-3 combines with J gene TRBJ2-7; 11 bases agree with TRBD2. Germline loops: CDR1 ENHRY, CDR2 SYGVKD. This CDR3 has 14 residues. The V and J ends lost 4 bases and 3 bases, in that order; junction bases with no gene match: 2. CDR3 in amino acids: CAISGGLAVYEQYF. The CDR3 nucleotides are TGTGCCATCAGTGGGGGACTAGCGGTCTACGAGCAGTACTTC.

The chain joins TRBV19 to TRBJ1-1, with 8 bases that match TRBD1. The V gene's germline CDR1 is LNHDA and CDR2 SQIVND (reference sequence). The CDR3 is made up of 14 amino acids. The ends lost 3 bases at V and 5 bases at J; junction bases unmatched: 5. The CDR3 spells CASSMDRVATEAFF. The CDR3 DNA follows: TGTGCCAGTAGTATGGACAGGGTGGCTACTGAAGCTTTCTTT. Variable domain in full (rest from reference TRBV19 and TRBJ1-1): DGGITQSPKYLFRKEGQNVTLSCEQNLNHDAMYWYRQDPGQGLRLIYYSQIVNDFQKGDIAEGYSVSREKKESFPLTVTSAQKNPTAFYLCASSMDRVATEAFFGQGTRLTVV.

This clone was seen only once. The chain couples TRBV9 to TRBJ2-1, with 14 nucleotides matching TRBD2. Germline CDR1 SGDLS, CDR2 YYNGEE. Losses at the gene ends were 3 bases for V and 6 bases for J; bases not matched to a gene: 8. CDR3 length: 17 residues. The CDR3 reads CASSAGTSGRKGNEQFF. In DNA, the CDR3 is TGTGCCAGCAGCGCCGGGACTAGCGGGAGAAAGGGCAATGAGCAGTTCTTC.

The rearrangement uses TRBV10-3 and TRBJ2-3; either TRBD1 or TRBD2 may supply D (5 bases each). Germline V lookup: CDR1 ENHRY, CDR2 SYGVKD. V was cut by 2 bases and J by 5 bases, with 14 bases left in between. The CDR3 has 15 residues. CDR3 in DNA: TGTGCCATCAGTGAGGCTGGTGGGACCAAAGATACGCAGTATTTT. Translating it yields CAISEAGGTKDTQYF.

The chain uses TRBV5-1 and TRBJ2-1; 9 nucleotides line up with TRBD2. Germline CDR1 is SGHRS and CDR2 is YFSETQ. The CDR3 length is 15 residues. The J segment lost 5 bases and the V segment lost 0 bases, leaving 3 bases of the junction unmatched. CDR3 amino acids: CASSLGLAGHNEQFF. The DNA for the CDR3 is TGCGCCAGCAGCTTGGGGCTAGCGGGGCACAATGAGCAGTTCTTC.

DNA for the CDR3: TGTGCCAGTAGTCTGCCCGGTTTGGAAGATTCACAGTACTTC. Its translation: CASSLPGLEDSQYF. The V gene is TRBV19, the J gene TRBJ2-7; D unclear. Trimming shortened V by 5 bases and J by 10 bases, and 21 bases separated the two germline ends. This CDR3 contains 14 residues. Germline V CDR1 and CDR2: LNHDA, SQIVND (reference sequence).

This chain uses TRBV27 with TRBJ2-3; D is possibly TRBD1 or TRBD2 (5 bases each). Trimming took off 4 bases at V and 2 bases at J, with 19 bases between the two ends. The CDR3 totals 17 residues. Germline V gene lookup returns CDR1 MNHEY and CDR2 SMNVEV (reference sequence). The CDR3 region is CASSSWDGWGSTDTQYF. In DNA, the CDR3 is TGTGCCAGCAGTTCTTGGGACGGCTGGGGCTCCACAGATACGCAGTATTTT.

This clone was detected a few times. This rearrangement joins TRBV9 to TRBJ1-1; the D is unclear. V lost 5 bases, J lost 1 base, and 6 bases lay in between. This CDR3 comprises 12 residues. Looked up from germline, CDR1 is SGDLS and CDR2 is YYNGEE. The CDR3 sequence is CASRQANTEAFF. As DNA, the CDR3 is TGTGCCAGCAGGCAGGCGAACACTGAAGCTTTCTTT.

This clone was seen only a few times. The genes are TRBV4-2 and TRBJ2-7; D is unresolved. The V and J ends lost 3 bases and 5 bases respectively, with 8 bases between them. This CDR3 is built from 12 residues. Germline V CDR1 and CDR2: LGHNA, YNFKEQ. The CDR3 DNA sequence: TGTGCCAGCAGCCATCCGAATGACGAGCAGTACTTC. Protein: CASSHPNDEQYF.

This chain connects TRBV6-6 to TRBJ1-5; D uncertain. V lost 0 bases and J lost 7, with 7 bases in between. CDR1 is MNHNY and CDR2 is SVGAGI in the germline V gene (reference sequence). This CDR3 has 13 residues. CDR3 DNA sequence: TGTGCCAGCAGTTACTCGGAAACGCAGCCCCAGCATTTT. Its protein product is CASSYSETQPQHF.